These 23 T cell receptor beta chains came from one sample sequenced in a study of OX40 agonist ivuxolimab in advanced cancers. Sequenced by immunoSEQ multiplex PCR; TCRdb stores in-frame clones only, minus some. The sample contains tens of thousands of clones, about nine tenths of which appear only once. Sequenced here: CD4+ or CD8+ T cells sorted from blood, sampled in a trial of the OX40 agonist ivuxolimab. The receptors were sampled from an adult with an advanced solid tumor such as melanoma, head and neck, liver or kidney cancer.

The CDR3 region is CASAGGREETQYF. CDR3 nucleotides: TGTGCCAGTGCGGGGGGCCGGGAAGAGACCCAGTACTTC. The chain employs TRBV7-3 and TRBJ2-5, with TRBD2 matching over 8 bases. The CDR3 consists of 13 residues. Germline V gene data show CDR1 as SGHTA and CDR2 as FQGTGA. The J segment lost 3 bases and the V segment lost 9 bases, leaving 6 bases of the junction unmatched. Based on the CDR3 plus reference TRBV7-3 and TRBJ2-5, the full variable domain is GAGVSQTPSNKVTEKGKYVELRCDPISGHTALYWYRQSLGQGPEFLIYFQGTGAADDSGLPNDRFFAVRPEGSVSTLKIQRTERGDSAVYLCASAGGREETQYFGPGTRLLVL.

For this clone: The germline gene is not matched at one end of the junction; a read error may be the cause. V gene TRBV7-8 combines with J gene TRBJ2-7; 9 bases match TRBD2. The CDR3 has 16 amino acids. The germline CDR1 and CDR2 sequences are SGHVS and FQNEAQ. Here the CDR3 DNA reads TGTGCCAGCAGCCTCTCGGGGCTAGCGGGATCCTCCGAGCAGTACTTC. The encoded protein is CASSLSGLAGSSEQYF.

The rearrangement joins TRBV7-3 to TRBJ1-1, with D perhaps TRBD1 (6 bases). Germline V gives CDR1 SGHTA, CDR2 FQGTGA. The CDR3 has 13 residues. V was shortened by 5 bases and J by 5 bases, with 12 bases between the two germline ends. The CDR3 region has the DNA TGTGCCAGCAGCCAGGGGCCGGGAACTGAAGCTTTCTTT. Encoded protein: CASSQGPGTEAFF. The full variable domain, its missing parts supplied by reference TRBV7-3 and TRBJ1-1, is GAGVSQTPSNKVTEKGKYVELRCDPISGHTALYWYRQSLGQGPEFLIYFQGTGAADDSGLPNDRFFAVRPEGSVSTLKIQRTERGDSAVYLCASSQGPGTEAFFGQGTRLTVV.

This chain links TRBV30 with TRBJ1-4; 9 positions agree with TRBD1. Germline V gives CDR1 GTSNPN, CDR2 SVGIG (reference sequence). The CDR3 consists of 17 residues. J lost 7 bases, V lost 0 bases, and 12 bases had no gene match. CDR3 bases: TGTGCCTGGAGTGTACAATTTACAGGGGGCGTCGGTGAAAAACTGTTTTTT. It is translated as CAWSVQFTGGVGEKLFF.

This clone showed up just once. V usage is TRBV5-1 and J usage is TRBJ2-3, with 7 positions matching TRBD1. This CDR3 has 14 residues. The V segment lost 6 bases and the J segment 3 bases; nucleotides outside the gene matches: 7. Germline assignment: CDR1 SGHRS and CDR2 YFSETQ. Here the CDR3 reads CASTLTGMTDTQYF. CDR3 nucleotides: TGCGCCAGCACCCTGACAGGGATGACAGATACGCAGTATTTT.

V is TRBV6-5 and J is TRBJ2-5; perhaps TRBD1 as D (6 bases). CDR1 MNHEY and CDR2 SVGAGI come from the germline V gene. The V end was cut by 6 bases, the J end by 4 bases, with 15 bases between. The CDR3 has 14 amino acids. This CDR3 reads CASRPPGARETQYF. In nucleotides, the CDR3 is TGTGCCAGCAGACCCCCAGGGGCTCGAGAGACCCAGTACTTC.

The gene calls are TRBV19 and TRBJ1-2; the D gene is possibly TRBD1 (6 bases). Germline V CDR1 and CDR2: LNHDA, SQIVND (reference sequence). With 4 bases removed from V and 6 bases from J, the gap between germline ends came to 18 bases. The CDR3 contains 15 residues. Written as DNA, the CDR3 is TGTGCCAGTAGTAGAACCCACTCGGCAGGGGATGGCTACACCTTC. This translates into CASSRTHSAGDGYTF.

The chain couples TRBV6-1 to TRBJ2-5; no reliable D call. Germline CDR1 and CDR2: MNHNS and SASEGT. Trimming cost V 6 bases and J 1 base, with 9 bases left between them. The CDR3 runs to 13 residues. The CDR3 bases are TGTGCCAGCAGCGTAGGAAGCCAAGAGACCCAGTACTTC. Protein sequence: CASSVGSQETQYF.

The chain is built from TRBV9 and TRBJ1-2; 9 bases are a match to TRBD1. The J segment lost 4 bases and the V segment lost 4 bases, leaving 5 bases of the junction unmatched. The CDR3 extends over 14 amino acids. Germline lookup yields CDR1 SGDLS and CDR2 YYNGEE. CDR3: CASSPQTGGYGYTF. For the CDR3, the DNA is TGTGCCAGCAGCCCCCAGACAGGGGGCTATGGCTACACCTTC.

This clone was seen just once. This rearrangement joins TRBV7-9 to TRBJ2-7; 9 positions agree with TRBD1. V lost 1 base, J lost 6 bases, and 4 bases stayed unmatched. This CDR3 contains 14 residues. Germline V gene data show CDR1 as SEHNR and CDR2 as FQNEAQ (reference sequence). CDR3 in amino acids: CASSLGTGVGEQYF. CDR3 DNA sequence: TGTGCCAGCAGCTTAGGGACAGGGGTGGGCGAGCAGTACTTC.

This clone appeared a few times. CDR3 sequence (DNA): TGTGCCTGGAGAGCATTAGGGGCTGGAAACACCATATATTTT. Translated: CAWRALGAGNTIYF. The chain combines TRBV30 with TRBJ1-3, with a weak D call TRBD1 (5 bases). V was trimmed by 3 bases and J by 2 bases, leaving 11 bases between them. There are 14 residues in the CDR3. CDR1 GTSNPN and CDR2 SVGIG come from the germline V gene (reference sequence). Full variable domain (missing parts from reference TRBV30 and TRBJ1-3): SQTIHQWPATLVQPVGSPLSLECTVEGTSNPNLYWYRQAAGRGLQLLFYSVGIGQISSEVPQNLSASRPQDRQFILSSKKLLLSDSGFYLCAWRALGAGNTIYFGEGSWLTVV.

The chain links TRBV6-1 to TRBJ2-1; 9 nucleotides match TRBD2. With 4 bases clipped from V and 8 bases from J, the junction kept 12 bases outside the gene matches. Germline-derived CDR1 and CDR2 are MNHNS and SASEGT. The CDR3 runs 16 residues. This CDR3 is CASSVSREGPLDEQFF. CDR3 nucleotides: TGTGCCAGCAGTGTTTCGCGGGAGGGGCCGTTGGATGAGCAGTTCTTC.

The V gene is TRBV27, the J gene TRBJ2-3; TRBD2 aligns across 11 bases. Trimming removed 9 bases from V and 3 bases from J; junction bases left unmatched: 5. The CDR3 contains 14 residues. CDR1 and CDR2 from the germline V gene are MNHEY and SMNVEV (reference sequence). The DNA of the CDR3 is TGTGCCAGTAAGGGACTAGCGGAGACAGATACGCAGTATTTT. This codes for CASKGLAETDTQYF.

The rearrangement joins TRBV4-1 to TRBJ2-5; D not certain. The V and J ends lost 1 base and 1 base respectively, with 10 bases between them. The CDR3 sequence is 15 residues long. CDR1 is MGHRA, CDR2 YSYEKL, per germline. CDR3 sequence: CASSQGFGFQETQYF. In nucleotides, the CDR3 is TGCGCCAGCAGCCAAGGTTTCGGCTTCCAAGAGACCCAGTACTTC.

This clone was found once. The chain links TRBV18 to TRBJ2-5, with 8 nucleotides matching TRBD2. The CDR3 spans 17 residues. Germline V gene lookup returns CDR1 KGHSH and CDR2 LQKENI. The J segment lost 4 bases and the V segment lost 3 bases, leaving 13 bases of the junction unmatched. CDR3 sequence (DNA): TGTGCCAGCTCACCCCGCGGGAGCGGGAGAGTCCCAGAGACCCAGTACTTC. Encoded protein: CASSPRGSGRVPETQYF.

The chain recombines TRBV6-1 with TRBJ2-1; 8 positions agree with TRBD1. J lost 4 bases, V lost 3 bases, and 8 bases had no gene match. The CDR3 extends over 16 amino acids. The germline gives CDR1 MNHNS, CDR2 SASEGT. CDR3 in DNA: TGTGCCAGCAGTGATACCGGACAGGGCAGTTACAATGAGCAGTTCTTC. Its protein is CASSDTGQGSYNEQFF.

This clone was picked up one time. This chain joins TRBV6-1 and TRBJ2-3; either TRBD1 or TRBD2 may fit D (6 bases each). The CDR3 is 15 residues long. Trimming shortened V by 6 bases and J by 6 bases, and 19 bases separated the two germline ends. Germline lookup yields CDR1 MNHNS and CDR2 SASEGT. CDR3 loop: CASSHWDQGRDTQYF. In DNA, the CDR3 is TGTGCCAGCAGCCACTGGGACCAGGGGAGGGATACGCAGTATTTT.

This chain links TRBV6-6 with TRBJ2-1, with unresolved D. Germline V gene lookup returns CDR1 MNHNY and CDR2 SVGAGI (reference sequence). The CDR3 is 16 residues long. Trimming pared 6 bases from V and 10 bases from J, leaving 25 bases between. Written as DNA, the CDR3 is TGTGCCAGCAGAACAGCAGCAAGAGGACGGACGGTAGAGCAGTTCTTC. It yields the protein CASRTAARGRTVEQFF.

The CDR3 spells CASCGGSTGELFF. CDR3 sequence (DNA): TGTGCCAGCTGCGGCGGGAGTACCGGGGAGCTGTTTTTT. The V and J genes are TRBV28 and TRBJ2-2; 7 bases map to TRBD2. CDR1 MDHEN and CDR2 SYDVKM come from the germline V gene. The CDR3 spans 13 residues. J was trimmed by 5 bases and V by 8 bases; bases with no gene match: 5.

This chain connects TRBV6-5 to TRBJ1-1, with D perhaps matching TRBD1 (6 bases). The CDR3 runs 13 residues. The ends were cut back, 4 bases at V and 2 bases at J, with 8 bases in the middle. Germline values: CDR1 MNHEY, CDR2 SVGAGI. The CDR3 DNA sequence: TGTGCCAGCAGTTCACAGGGTAACACTGAAGCTTTCTTT. This sequence encodes CASSSQGNTEAFF.

The chain combines TRBV7-3 with TRBJ1-3; TRBD2 might be the D (5 bases). The DNA end is a closer match to TRBJ2-2, so the J assignment may be wrong. CDR1 SGHTA and CDR2 FQGTGA come from the germline V gene. There are 16 residues in the CDR3. This CDR3 reads CASSLMAGSSTGELFF. In nucleotides, the CDR3 is TGTGCCAGCAGCTTAATGGCGGGTTCGAGCACCGGGGAGCTGTTTTTT.

V is TRBV11-3 and J is TRBJ2-7; maybe TRBD2 (6 bases). The CDR3 contains 14 residues. Trimming stripped 5 bases from V and 1 base from J, with 12 bases between. CDR1 and CDR2 from the germline V gene are SGHNT and YENEEA. The CDR3 region is CASSPGLTSYEQYF. For the CDR3, the DNA is TGTGCCAGCAGCCCGGGACTGACTTCCTACGAGCAGTACTTC. The variable domain in full, with the rest retrieved from reference TRBV11-3 and TRBJ2-7, is EAGVVQSPRYKIIEKKQPVAFWCNPISGHNTLYWYLQNLGQGPELLIRYENEEAVDDSQLPKDRFSAERLKGVDSTLKIQPAELGDSAVYLCASSPGLTSYEQYFGPGTRLTVT.

The V call is TRBV29-1, the J call TRBJ2-5, with D unresolved. CDR1 and CDR2 (germline): SQVTM, ANQGSEA. Trimming removed 2 bases from V and 2 bases from J, with 6 bases in between. CDR3 length: 12 residues. CDR3 loop: CSVELPQETQYF. CDR3 sequence (DNA): TGCAGCGTTGAACTTCCTCAAGAGACCCAGTACTTC.